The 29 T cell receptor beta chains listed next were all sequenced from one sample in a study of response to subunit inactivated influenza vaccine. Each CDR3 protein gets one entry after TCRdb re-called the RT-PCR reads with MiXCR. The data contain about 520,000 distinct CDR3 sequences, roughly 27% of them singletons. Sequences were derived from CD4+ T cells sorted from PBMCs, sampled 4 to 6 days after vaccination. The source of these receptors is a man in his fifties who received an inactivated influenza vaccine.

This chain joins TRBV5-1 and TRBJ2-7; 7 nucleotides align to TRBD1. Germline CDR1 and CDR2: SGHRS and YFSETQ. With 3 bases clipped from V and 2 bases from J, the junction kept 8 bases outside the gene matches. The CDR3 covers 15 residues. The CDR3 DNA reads TGCGCCAGCAGCTATACAGGGGACGGACCCTACGAGCAGTACTTC. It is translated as CASSYTGDGPYEQYF.

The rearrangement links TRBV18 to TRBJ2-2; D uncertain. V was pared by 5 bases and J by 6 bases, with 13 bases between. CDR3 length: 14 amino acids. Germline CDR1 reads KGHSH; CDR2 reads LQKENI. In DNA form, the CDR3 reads TGTGCCAGCTCAGCCCGGGTTGACGCCGGGGAGCTGTTTTTT. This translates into CASSARVDAGELFF. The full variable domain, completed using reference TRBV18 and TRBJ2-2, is NAGVMQNPRHLVRRRGQEARLRCSPMKGHSHVYWYRQLPEEGLKFMVYLQKENIIDESGMPKERFSAEFPKEGPSILRIQQVVRGDSAAYFCASSARVDAGELFFGEGSRLTVL.

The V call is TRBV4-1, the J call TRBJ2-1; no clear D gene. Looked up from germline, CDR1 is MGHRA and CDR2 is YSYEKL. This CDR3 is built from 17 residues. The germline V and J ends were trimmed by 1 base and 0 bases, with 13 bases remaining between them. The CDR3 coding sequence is TGCGCCAGCAGCCAAGCTTGGGTTCGGGCCTCCTACAATGAGCAGTTCTTC. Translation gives CASSQAWVRASYNEQFF.

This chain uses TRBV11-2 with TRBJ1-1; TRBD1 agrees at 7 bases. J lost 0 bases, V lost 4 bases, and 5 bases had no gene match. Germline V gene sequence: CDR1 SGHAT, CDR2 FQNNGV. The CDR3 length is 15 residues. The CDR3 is CASSSYRGMNTEAFF. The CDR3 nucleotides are TGTGCCAGCAGCTCATACAGGGGTATGAACACTGAAGCTTTCTTT.

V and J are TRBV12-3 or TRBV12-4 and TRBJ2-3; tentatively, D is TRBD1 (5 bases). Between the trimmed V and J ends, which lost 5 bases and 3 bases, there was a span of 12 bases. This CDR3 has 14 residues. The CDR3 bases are TGTGCCAGCAGTCACCGACAGCGAACAGATACGCAGTATTTT. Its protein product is CASSHRQRTDTQYF.

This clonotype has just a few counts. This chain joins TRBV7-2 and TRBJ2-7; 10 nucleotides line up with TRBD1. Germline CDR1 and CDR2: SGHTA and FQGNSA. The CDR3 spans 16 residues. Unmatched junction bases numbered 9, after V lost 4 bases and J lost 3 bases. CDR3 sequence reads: CASSSRFRTGGYEQYF. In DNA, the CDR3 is TGTGCCAGCAGCTCCCGGTTCAGGACAGGGGGCTACGAGCAGTACTTC.

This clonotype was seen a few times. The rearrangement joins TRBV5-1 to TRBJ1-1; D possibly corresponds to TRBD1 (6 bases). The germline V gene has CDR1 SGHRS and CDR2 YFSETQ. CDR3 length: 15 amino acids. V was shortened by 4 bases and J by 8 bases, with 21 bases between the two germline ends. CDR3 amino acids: CASSPDLQGPEEAFF. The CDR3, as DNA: TGCGCCAGCAGCCCGGATTTACAGGGCCCCGAGGAAGCTTTCTTT.

The DNA of the CDR3 is TGCAGTGCTATCCAGGGTAGCTCCTACAATGAGCAGTTCTTC. Translation gives CSAIQGSSYNEQFF. The rearrangement links TRBV20-1 to TRBJ2-1, with D maybe TRBD1 (5 bases). V lost 4 bases to trimming and J lost 0 bases, with 10 bases between them. The germline CDR1 and CDR2 sequences are DFQATT and SNEGSKA (reference sequence). The CDR3 runs to 14 residues.

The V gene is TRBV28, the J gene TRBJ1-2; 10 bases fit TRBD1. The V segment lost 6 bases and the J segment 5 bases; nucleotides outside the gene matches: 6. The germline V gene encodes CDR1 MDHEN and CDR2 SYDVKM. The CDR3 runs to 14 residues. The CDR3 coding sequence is TGTGCCAGCAGCAGACAGGGGGCATGGTATGGCTACACCTTC. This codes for CASSRQGAWYGYTF.

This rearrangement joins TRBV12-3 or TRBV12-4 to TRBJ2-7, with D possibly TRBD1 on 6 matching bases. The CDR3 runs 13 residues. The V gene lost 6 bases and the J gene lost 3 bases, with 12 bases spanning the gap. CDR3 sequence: CASSIGQNYEQYF. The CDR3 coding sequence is TGTGCCAGCAGCATAGGACAGAACTACGAGCAGTACTTC.

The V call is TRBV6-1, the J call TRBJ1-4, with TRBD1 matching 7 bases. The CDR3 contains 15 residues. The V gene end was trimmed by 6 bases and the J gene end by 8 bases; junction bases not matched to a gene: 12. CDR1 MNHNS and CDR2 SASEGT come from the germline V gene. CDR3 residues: CASRRSTGEGEKLFF. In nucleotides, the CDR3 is TGTGCCAGCAGGCGCTCCACAGGGGAGGGGGAAAAACTGTTTTTT.

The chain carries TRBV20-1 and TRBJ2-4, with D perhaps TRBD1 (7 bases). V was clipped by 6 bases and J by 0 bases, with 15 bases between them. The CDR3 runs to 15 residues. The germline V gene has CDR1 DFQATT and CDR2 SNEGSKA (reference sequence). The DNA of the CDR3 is TGCAGTGCCGGGGGACAGAGAGTAGCCAAAAACATTCAGTACTTC. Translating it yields CSAGGQRVAKNIQYF.

CDR3 in amino acids: CASSPMGLAGETQYF. The CDR3 bases are TGTGCCAGCAGCCCGATGGGACTAGCGGGGGAGACCCAGTACTTC. The V call is TRBV7-9, the J call TRBJ2-5; 13 bases align to TRBD2. Germline loops: CDR1 SEHNR, CDR2 FQNEAQ (reference sequence). V was clipped by 5 bases and J by 5 bases; unmatched bases: 5. This CDR3 has 15 amino acids. Variable domain in full (rest from reference TRBV7-9 and TRBJ2-5): DTGVSQNPRHKITKRGQNVTFRCDPISEHNRLYWYRQTLGQGPEFLTYFQNEAQLEKSRLLSDRFSAERPKGSFSTLEIQRTEQGDSAMYLCASSPMGLAGETQYFGPGTRLLVL.

CDR3 amino acids: CASAGFNYGYTF. The CDR3 DNA reads as TGTGCCAGTGCCGGGTTTAACTATGGCTACACCTTC. The chain links TRBV12-3 or TRBV12-4 to TRBJ1-2; D uncertain. The V and J ends lost 9 bases and 1 base respectively, with 9 bases between them. The CDR3 spans 12 residues.

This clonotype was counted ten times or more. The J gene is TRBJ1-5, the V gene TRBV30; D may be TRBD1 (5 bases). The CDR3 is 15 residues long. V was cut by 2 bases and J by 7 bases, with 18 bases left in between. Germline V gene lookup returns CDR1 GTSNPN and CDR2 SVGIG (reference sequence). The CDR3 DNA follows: TGTGCCTGGAGTCTGTTTGGGGGAGCCCAACAGCCCCAGCATTTT. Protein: CAWSLFGGAQQPQHF.

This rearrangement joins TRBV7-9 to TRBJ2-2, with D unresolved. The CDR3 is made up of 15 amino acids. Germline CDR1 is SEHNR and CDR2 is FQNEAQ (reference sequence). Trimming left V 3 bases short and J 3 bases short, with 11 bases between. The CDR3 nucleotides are TGTGCCAGCAGCTTTCAGGCTTGGGACACCGGGGAGCTGTTTTTT. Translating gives CASSFQAWDTGELFF. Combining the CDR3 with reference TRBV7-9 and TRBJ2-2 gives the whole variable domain DTGVSQNPRHKITKRGQNVTFRCDPISEHNRLYWYRQTLGQGPEFLTYFQNEAQLEKSRLLSDRFSAERPKGSFSTLEIQRTEQGDSAMYLCASSFQAWDTGELFFGEGSRLTVL.

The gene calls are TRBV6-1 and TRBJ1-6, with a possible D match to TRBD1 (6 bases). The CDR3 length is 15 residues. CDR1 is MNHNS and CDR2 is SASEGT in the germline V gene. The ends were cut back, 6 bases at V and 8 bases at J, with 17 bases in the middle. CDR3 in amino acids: CASSPQTGGYSPLHF. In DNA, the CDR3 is TGTGCCAGCAGCCCCCAGACAGGAGGTTATTCACCCCTCCACTTT.

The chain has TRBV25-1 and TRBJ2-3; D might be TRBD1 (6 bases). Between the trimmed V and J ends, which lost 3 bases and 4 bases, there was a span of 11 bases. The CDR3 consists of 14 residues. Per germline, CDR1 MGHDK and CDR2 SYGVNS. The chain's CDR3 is CASSDDTGPDTQYF. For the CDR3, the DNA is TGTGCCAGCAGTGACGACACAGGGCCAGATACGCAGTATTTT.

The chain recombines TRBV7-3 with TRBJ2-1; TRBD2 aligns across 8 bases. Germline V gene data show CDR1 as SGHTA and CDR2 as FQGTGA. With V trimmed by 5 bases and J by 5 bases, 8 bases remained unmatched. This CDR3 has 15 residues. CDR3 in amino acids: CASSLSGRNNNEQFF. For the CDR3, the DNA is TGTGCCAGCAGCCTAAGCGGGAGAAACAACAATGAGCAGTTCTTC. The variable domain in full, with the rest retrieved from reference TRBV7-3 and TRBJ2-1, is GAGVSQTPSNKVTEKGKYVELRCDPISGHTALYWYRQSLGQGPEFLIYFQGTGAADDSGLPNDRFFAVRPEGSVSTLKIQRTERGDSAVYLCASSLSGRNNNEQFFGPGTRLTVL.

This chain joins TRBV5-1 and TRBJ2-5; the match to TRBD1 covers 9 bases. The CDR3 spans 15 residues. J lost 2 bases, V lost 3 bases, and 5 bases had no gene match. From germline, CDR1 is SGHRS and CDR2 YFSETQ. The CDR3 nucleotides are TGCGCCAGCAGCTCGGGACAGGGTGAACAAGAGACCCAGTACTTC. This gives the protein CASSSGQGEQETQYF.

CDR3: CASRILAGTSGSSYEQYF. CDR3 in DNA: TGTGCCAGCAGAATCCTCGCCGGGACTAGCGGTAGCTCCTACGAGCAGTACTTC. V gene TRBV6-2 or TRBV6-3 combines with J gene TRBJ2-7, with 11 bases matching TRBD2. This CDR3 has 18 residues. Germline V gene data show CDR1 as MNHEY and CDR2 as SVGEGT. The V and J ends lost 6 bases and 0 bases, in that order; junction bases with no gene match: 13.

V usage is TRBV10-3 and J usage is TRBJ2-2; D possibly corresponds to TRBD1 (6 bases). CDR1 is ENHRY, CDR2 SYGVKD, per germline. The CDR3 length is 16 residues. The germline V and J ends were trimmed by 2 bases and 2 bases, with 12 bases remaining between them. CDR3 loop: CAISERIRGNTGELFF. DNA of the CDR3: TGTGCCATCAGTGAGAGAATCAGGGGCAACACCGGGGAGCTGTTTTTT.

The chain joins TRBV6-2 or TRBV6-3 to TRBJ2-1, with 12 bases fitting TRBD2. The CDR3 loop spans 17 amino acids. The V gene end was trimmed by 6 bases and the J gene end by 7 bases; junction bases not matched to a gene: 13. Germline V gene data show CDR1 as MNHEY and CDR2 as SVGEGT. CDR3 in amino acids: CASRPWTSGIGGNEQFF. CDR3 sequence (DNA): TGTGCCAGCAGACCGTGGACTAGCGGGATAGGGGGGAATGAGCAGTTCTTC.

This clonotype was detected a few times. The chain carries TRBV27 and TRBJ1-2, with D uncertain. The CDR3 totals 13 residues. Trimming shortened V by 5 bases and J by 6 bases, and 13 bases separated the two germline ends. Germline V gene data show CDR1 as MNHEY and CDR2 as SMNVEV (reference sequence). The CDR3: CASSPQLIHGYTF. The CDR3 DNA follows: TGTGCCAGCAGTCCGCAGCTGATCCATGGCTACACCTTC.

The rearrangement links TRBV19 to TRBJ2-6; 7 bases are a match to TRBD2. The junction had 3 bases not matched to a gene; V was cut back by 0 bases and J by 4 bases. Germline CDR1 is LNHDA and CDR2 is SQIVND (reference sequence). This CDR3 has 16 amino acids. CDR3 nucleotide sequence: TGTGCCAGTAGTATAGATGCGGGGGTCGGGGCCAACGTCCTGACTTTC. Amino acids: CASSIDAGVGANVLTF.

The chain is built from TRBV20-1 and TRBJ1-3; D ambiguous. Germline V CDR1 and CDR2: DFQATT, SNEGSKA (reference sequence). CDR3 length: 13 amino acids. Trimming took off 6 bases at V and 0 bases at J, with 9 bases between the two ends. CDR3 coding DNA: TGCAGTGCCGAGGATCCCTCTGGAAACACCATATATTTT. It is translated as CSAEDPSGNTIYF.

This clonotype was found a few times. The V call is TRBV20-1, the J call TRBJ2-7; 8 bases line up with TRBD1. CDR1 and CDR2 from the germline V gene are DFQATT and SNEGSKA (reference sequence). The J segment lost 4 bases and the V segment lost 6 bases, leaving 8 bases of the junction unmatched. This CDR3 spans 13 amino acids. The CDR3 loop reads CSAPRQGRYEQYF. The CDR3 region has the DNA TGCAGTGCACCCAGACAGGGGAGGTACGAGCAGTACTTC.

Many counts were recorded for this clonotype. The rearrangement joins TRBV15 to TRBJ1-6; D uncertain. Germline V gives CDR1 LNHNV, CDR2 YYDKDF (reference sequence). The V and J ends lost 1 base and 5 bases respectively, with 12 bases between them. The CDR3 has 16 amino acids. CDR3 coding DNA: TGTGCCACCAGCAGAGGGAAGGTGCAGAATAATTCACCCCTCCACTTT. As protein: CATSRGKVQNNSPLHF. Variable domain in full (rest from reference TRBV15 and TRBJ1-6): DAMVIQNPRYQVTQFGKPVTLSCSQTLNHNVMYWYQQKSSQAPKLLFHYYDKDFNNEADTPDNFQSRRPNTSFCFLDIRSPGLGDTAMYLCATSRGKVQNNSPLHFGNGTRLTVT.

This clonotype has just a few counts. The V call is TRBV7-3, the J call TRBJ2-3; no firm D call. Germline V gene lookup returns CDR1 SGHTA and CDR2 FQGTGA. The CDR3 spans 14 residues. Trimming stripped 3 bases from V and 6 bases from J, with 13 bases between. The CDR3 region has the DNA TGTGCCAGCAGCTTCAATGGGGTGAGGGATACGCAGTATTTT. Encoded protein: CASSFNGVRDTQYF.